The 25 T cell receptor beta chains below were found in one sample sequenced in a study of T cell responses to AZD1222 COVID-19 vaccine. Profiling relied on immunoSEQ multiplex PCR, and the TCRdb table lists in-frame clones only, not all of them. The data show about 78,000 clones, around 90% seen once. The material was peripheral blood, obtained on day 0 of MenACWY control vaccination. All receptors derive from an adult in good health.

The V gene is TRBV28, the J gene TRBJ1-5; tentatively, D is TRBD1 (5 bases). Trimming took 5 bases from V and 0 from J, leaving 11 bases between them. Germline V gene sequence: CDR1 MDHEN, CDR2 SYDVKM. The CDR3 has 15 amino acids. The CDR3 region has the DNA TGTGCCAGCAGTCGGCGACAGCATAGCAATCAGCCCCAGCATTTT. Translating gives CASSRRQHSNQPQHF.

V usage is TRBV29-1 and J usage is TRBJ1-6, with D tentatively TRBD1 (5 bases). This CDR3 comprises 14 residues. Trimming took 5 bases from V and 7 from J, leaving 15 bases between them. Germline CDR1 and CDR2: SQVTM and ANQGSEA. The CDR3 reads CSVRWGTGNSPLHF. Here the CDR3 DNA reads TGCAGCGTTCGCTGGGGGACGGGGAATTCACCCCTCCACTTT.

J is TRBJ1-3 and V is TRBV5-1, with 7 bases aligning to TRBD1. V was clipped by 0 bases and J by 0 bases; unmatched bases: 3. The CDR3 totals 16 residues. In germline, CDR1 is SGHRS, CDR2 YFSETQ. The CDR3 is CASSLEGASSGNTIYF. The CDR3 nucleotides read TGCGCCAGCAGCTTGGAGGGGGCTAGCTCTGGAAACACCATATATTTT.

The V and J genes are TRBV6-1 and TRBJ1-2; D is unclear. CDR3 length: 16 amino acids. With 3 bases removed from V and 4 bases from J, the gap between germline ends came to 18 bases. Per the germline V gene, CDR1 is MNHNS and CDR2 is SASEGT. DNA of the CDR3: TGTGCCAGCAGTGACCCACGACAAGCTCGGGGCTATGGCTACACCTTC. Residues: CASSDPRQARGYGYTF.

The chain has TRBV11-2 and TRBJ2-3, with 9 bases that match TRBD2. Germline V lookup: CDR1 SGHAT, CDR2 FQNNGV. CDR3 length equals 15 residues. Trimming removed 1 base from V and 4 bases from J; junction bases left unmatched: 3. This CDR3 is CASSLGAGGPDTQYF. CDR3 nucleotide sequence: TGTGCCAGCAGCTTAGGAGCGGGGGGCCCAGATACGCAGTATTTT.

This clone occurred a few times. This chain uses TRBV11-3 with TRBJ2-2; 10 bases line up with TRBD1. V shed 6 bases and J 8 bases; nucleotides not matched to a gene: 6. The CDR3 totals 14 residues. CDR1 is SGHNT, CDR2 YENEEA, per germline. CDR3 protein: CASRLDRGRGELFF. CDR3 coding DNA: TGTGCCAGCAGATTGGACAGGGGGAGAGGGGAGCTGTTTTTT.

The chain uses TRBV3-1 (or the pseudogene TRBV3-2) and TRBJ2-7; tentative D call: TRBD1 (6 bases). Between the trimmed V and J ends, which lost 4 bases and 3 bases, there was a span of 16 bases. Germline CDR1 reads LGHDT; CDR2 reads YNNKEL (reference sequence). This CDR3 is built from 15 residues. Here the CDR3 reads CASSPSRGQFYEQYF. In DNA, the CDR3 is TGTGCCAGCAGCCCAAGTCGGGGACAATTCTACGAGCAGTACTTC.

The chain combines TRBV28 with TRBJ1-4; D call uncertain. There are 14 residues in the CDR3. Deletions cut 3 bases from V and 8 bases from J, with 13 bases between. CDR1 is MDHEN, CDR2 SYDVKM, per germline. For the CDR3, the DNA is TGTGCCAGCAGTTTCCCCAGATACAGCGAAAAACTGTTTTTT. It encodes CASSFPRYSEKLFF.

V gene TRBV5-6 combines with J gene TRBJ1-2; D remains unclear. The CDR3 totals 14 residues. Per the germline V gene, CDR1 is SGHDT and CDR2 is YYEEEE. The V end lost 1 base, the J end lost 0 bases, and 7 bases lay between the germline ends. The CDR3 here is CASSLLGPNYGYTF. In DNA form, the CDR3 reads TGTGCCAGCAGCTTGTTAGGCCCTAACTATGGCTACACCTTC. The variable domain in full, with the rest retrieved from reference TRBV5-6 and TRBJ1-2, is DAGVTQSPTHLIKTRGQQVTLRCSPKSGHDTVSWYQQALGQGPQFIFQYYEEEERQRGNFPDRFSGHQFPNYSSELNVNALLLGDSALYLCASSLLGPNYGYTFGSGTRLTVV.

The chain employs TRBV5-6 and TRBJ2-5; D might be TRBD2 (6 bases). From germline, CDR1 is SGHDT and CDR2 YYEEEE. CDR3 size: 14 residues. V lost 0 bases, J lost 4 bases, and 10 bases lay in between. Written as DNA, the CDR3 is TGTGCCAGCAGCTTGGGCCGGGGGACAGAGACCCAGTACTTC. Protein: CASSLGRGTETQYF.

The gene calls are TRBV6-6 and TRBJ2-5; D is uncertain. Germline values: CDR1 MNHNY, CDR2 SVGAGI (reference sequence). Trimming shortened V by 2 bases and J by 2 bases, and 9 bases separated the two germline ends. The CDR3 is 14 residues long. CDR3 amino acids: CASSYGPIQETQYF. CDR3 nucleotide sequence: TGTGCCAGCAGTTACGGTCCCATTCAAGAGACCCAGTACTTC.

The chain links TRBV2 to TRBJ2-5; possibly TRBD1 or TRBD2 for D (5 bases each). Germline V gene sequence: CDR1 SNHLY, CDR2 FYNNEI. V was cut by 6 bases and J by 4 bases, with 21 bases left in between. This CDR3 has 16 amino acids. The CDR3 protein is CASSGAAPGPRETQYF. For the CDR3, the DNA is TGTGCCAGCAGCGGGGCGGCCCCCGGGCCCCGAGAGACCCAGTACTTC.

V is TRBV5-6 and J is TRBJ2-7; D might be TRBD2 (6 bases). This CDR3 is 16 amino acids long. The germline V and J ends were trimmed by 4 bases and 0 bases, with 17 bases remaining between them. Germline assignment: CDR1 SGHDT and CDR2 YYEEEE. The CDR3 sequence: CASSLPGTYSSYEQYF. The DNA for the CDR3 is TGTGCCAGCAGCCTACCGGGGACTTACAGCTCCTACGAGCAGTACTTC.

The chain uses TRBV12-3 or TRBV12-4 and TRBJ1-2, with D unclear. Trimming stripped 4 bases from V and 8 bases from J, with 14 bases between. This CDR3 contains 13 residues. DNA of the CDR3: TGTGCCAGCAGTTACACGTGGGAAGCCGGCTACACCTTC. Amino acid sequence: CASSYTWEAGYTF.

V gene TRBV2 combines with J gene TRBJ1-4; unclear D gene. CDR1 and CDR2 from the germline V gene are SNHLY and FYNNEI. V lost 9 bases and J 0 bases, leaving 8 bases between the germline ends. The CDR3 consists of 13 residues. CDR3 residues: CASGLATNEKLFF. The CDR3 bases are TGTGCCAGTGGACTAGCAACTAATGAAAAACTGTTTTTT.

V usage is TRBV18 and J usage is TRBJ1-1; D is ambiguous. The CDR3 spans 13 residues. From germline, CDR1 is KGHSH and CDR2 LQKENI. V was clipped by 5 bases and J by 3 bases, with 10 bases between them. The CDR3 DNA reads as TGTGCCAGCTCAACAAGGTTGGACACTGAAGCTTTCTTT. As protein: CASSTRLDTEAFF.

The rearrangement links TRBV5-6 to TRBJ2-3; D is perhaps TRBD1 or TRBD2 (6 bases each). There are 18 residues in the CDR3. The V and J ends lost 2 bases and 0 bases respectively, with 19 bases between them. Germline CDR1 reads SGHDT; CDR2 reads YYEEEE. In DNA, the CDR3 is TGTGCCAGCAGCTTTAGACGAGGGGGGACCCTTAGCACAGATACGCAGTATTTT. This translates into CASSFRRGGTLSTDTQYF.

V gene TRBV19 combines with J gene TRBJ2-4, with unresolved D. Germline CDR1 is LNHDA and CDR2 is SQIVND (reference sequence). V was cut by 1 base and J by 1 base, with 11 bases left in between. CDR3 size: 16 residues. CDR3 sequence (DNA): TGTGCCAGTAGTATAGCTGGGAACTCGGCCAAAAACATTCAGTACTTC. Its protein is CASSIAGNSAKNIQYF.

The J gene is TRBJ2-1, the V gene TRBV5-4; D assignment may be TRBD1 or TRBD2 (5 bases each). V gave up 5 bases and J gave up 0 bases, with 15 bases separating them. In germline, CDR1 is SGHNT, CDR2 YYREEE (reference sequence). The CDR3 loop spans 16 amino acids. The CDR3 nucleotides are TGTGCCAGCAGTACTGCCGGGACCCCCTCCTACAATGAGCAGTTCTTC. Amino acids: CASSTAGTPSYNEQFF.

The chain links TRBV6-6 to TRBJ1-6, with TRBD1 matching over 8 bases. CDR3 size: 13 residues. The V gene end was trimmed by 11 bases and the J gene end by 6 bases; junction bases not matched to a gene: 6. The germline V gene has CDR1 MNHNY and CDR2 SVGAGI (reference sequence). In nucleotides, the CDR3 is TGTGCCGGGGCGGGACAGGCTAATTCACCCCTCCACTTT. This codes for CAGAGQANSPLHF.

This clone was seen more than once but under ten times. The V call is TRBV27, the J call TRBJ2-1, with 7 bases matching TRBD1. The CDR3 runs to 12 residues. With V trimmed by 10 bases and J by 6 bases, 6 bases remained unmatched. Germline values: CDR1 MNHEY, CDR2 SMNVEV (reference sequence). This CDR3 reads CATGRGFNEQFF. In nucleotides, the CDR3 is TGTGCCACGGGCAGGGGGTTCAATGAGCAGTTCTTC.

In its sample, this clone was seen once. The V and J genes are TRBV29-1 and TRBJ1-2; perhaps TRBD1 as D (5 bases). Germline assignment: CDR1 SQVTM and CDR2 ANQGSEA. Trimming cost V 7 bases and J 3 bases, with 9 bases left between them. The CDR3 totals 11 residues. The CDR3 sequence: CSAQGHYGYTF. CDR3 nucleotide sequence: TGCAGCGCCCAGGGACACTATGGCTACACCTTC. The full variable domain, in which reference TRBV29-1 and TRBJ1-2 provide the parts outside the CDR3, is SAVISQKPSRDICQRGTSLTIQCQVDSQVTMMFWYRQQPGQSLTLIATANQGSEATYESGFVIDKFPISRPNLTFSTLTVSNMSPEDSSIYLCSAQGHYGYTFGSGTRLTVV.

The V and J genes are TRBV30 and TRBJ1-2; D remains unclear. Germline-derived CDR1 and CDR2 are GTSNPN and SVGIG (reference sequence). There are 10 residues in the CDR3. Trimming removed 5 bases at V and 2 bases at J, with 3 bases between. The CDR3 DNA follows: TGTGCCTGGGAAAACTATGGCTACACCTTC. Translated, it gives CAWENYGYTF.

The chain uses TRBV19 and TRBJ2-2; 8 nucleotides agree with TRBD1. J was trimmed by 4 bases and V by 2 bases; bases with no gene match: 6. The germline V gene has CDR1 LNHDA and CDR2 SQIVND (reference sequence). The CDR3 sequence is 16 residues long. The CDR3 nucleotides read TGTGCCAGTAGTATAAAGGACAGGGTGGGCACCGGGGAGCTGTTTTTT. Translating it yields CASSIKDRVGTGELFF.

The chain links TRBV5-4 to TRBJ1-1; no firm D call. CDR3 size: 13 residues. Germline lookup yields CDR1 SGHNT and CDR2 YYREEE (reference sequence). The V and J ends lost 4 bases and 3 bases respectively, with 10 bases between them. As DNA, the CDR3 is TGTGCCAGCAGCCTCCCTGGGCACACTGAAGCTTTCTTT. This encodes CASSLPGHTEAFF.